This T cell receptor beta chain was recovered during a study of T cells expressing NK-cell markers. The germline V gene has CDR1 SGHVS and CDR2 FQNEAQ. This CDR3 spans 16 amino acids. TCRdb reprocessed the 5' RACE reads; each CDR3 protein has one entry and no DNA is given. Its table records about 160,000 distinct CDR3 sequences. This receptor was obtained from a man aged 18-69 years in good health. The material sequenced was blood T cells: a sorted CD56 or NKG2C T cell subset, CD4+ or CD8+ T cells, or bulk PBMC T cells (not recorded which). This chain joins TRBV7-8 and TRBJ2-4. CDR3 sequence reads: CASSVTKYLAKNIQYF.